This passage covers 13 T cell receptor beta chains from one sample sequenced in a study of blood T cell repertoires in COVID-19. This table comes from immunoSEQ multiplex PCR, and its TCRdb copy is limited to in-frame clones, with some not included. The sample has some 190,000 clones; about 88% are singletons. The sample taken for sequencing was peripheral blood. Every receptor here comes from a woman older than 75 with acute or convalescent COVID-19.

This clone has only one observation. The chain joins TRBV27 to TRBJ2-7; D perhaps matches TRBD2 (5 bases). Germline CDR1 and CDR2: MNHEY and SMNVEV (reference sequence). The CDR3 is 11 residues long. Trimming took 11 bases from V and 4 from J, leaving 12 bases between them. The CDR3 reads CAPTEGYEQYF. CDR3 DNA: TGTGCCCCCACCGAGGGATACGAGCAGTACTTC.

The chain carries TRBV7-2 and TRBJ1-1, with D hard to call. V lost 5 bases and J 4 bases, leaving 8 bases between the germline ends. The length of the CDR3 is 12 residues. CDR1 is SGHTA, CDR2 FQGNSA, per germline. The CDR3 DNA reads TGTGCCAGCAGCCCCCAGCGCACTGAAGCTTTCTTT. Its translation: CASSPQRTEAFF.

The CDR3 region has the DNA TGTGCCAGCAGCGTAGCTACGCCTAGCCCGTACAATGAGCAGTTCTTC. Encoded protein: CASSVATPSPYNEQFF. This chain uses TRBV9 with TRBJ2-1; the D gene is possibly TRBD2 (5 bases). V gave up 0 bases and J gave up 4 bases, with 14 bases separating them. This CDR3 region has 16 residues. Germline assignment: CDR1 SGDLS and CDR2 YYNGEE.

This clone was picked up many times. Other DNA sequences in this sample translate to the same CDR3. The rearrangement uses TRBV5-1 and TRBJ1-6; 9 positions match TRBD1. This CDR3 is 16 amino acids long. From germline, CDR1 is SGHRS and CDR2 YFSETQ. V lost 0 bases, J lost 4 bases, and 2 bases stayed unmatched. CDR3 amino acids: CASSLGTGDYNSPLHF. CDR3 nucleotide sequence: TGCGCCAGCAGCTTGGGGACAGGGGATTATAATTCACCCCTCCACTTT.

The genes are TRBV9 and TRBJ1-3; D is uncertain. From germline, CDR1 is SGDLS and CDR2 YYNGEE. V was cut by 3 bases and J by 0 bases, with 7 bases left in between. This CDR3 spans 14 amino acids. This CDR3 is CASSAGPSGNTIYF. The CDR3, as DNA: TGTGCCAGCAGCGCAGGCCCCTCTGGAAACACCATATATTTT.

The CDR3 nucleotides read TGTGCCAGCACCTTTACAGGGAACTATGGCTACACCTTC. Encoded protein: CASTFTGNYGYTF. The chain links TRBV5-4 to TRBJ1-2, with D possibly matching TRBD1 (6 bases). Trimming took off 6 bases at V and 2 bases at J, with 11 bases between the two ends. This CDR3 has 13 residues. Per germline, CDR1 SGHNT and CDR2 YYREEE (reference sequence).

This clone occurred once. The chain employs TRBV18 and TRBJ2-1, with D tentatively TRBD2 (5 bases). The CDR3 spans 16 residues. The germline V and J ends were trimmed by 2 bases and 6 bases, with 17 bases remaining between them. The germline V gene has CDR1 KGHSH and CDR2 LQKENI. CDR3 sequence: CASSPMRADLGNEQFF. CDR3 coding DNA: TGTGCCAGCTCACCAATGCGGGCGGACCTTGGCAATGAGCAGTTCTTC.

This clone occurred many times. The V call is TRBV4-1, the J call TRBJ1-1; no firm D call. This CDR3 contains 14 residues. CDR1 MGHRA and CDR2 YSYEKL come from the germline V gene. Trimming stripped 7 bases from V and 5 bases from J, with 17 bases between. The CDR3 DNA sequence: TGCGCCAGCAACCTGCCGGGGTCGGAAACTGAAGCTTTCTTT. This encodes CASNLPGSETEAFF.

This clone was observed a single time. The V and J genes are TRBV24-1 and TRBJ2-3; TRBD2 aligns across 9 bases. The CDR3 is 17 amino acids. Germline CDR1 KGHDR, CDR2 SFDVKD. Trimming at V came to 5 bases and at J to 4 bases, leaving 12 bases not matched to a gene. CDR3 in amino acids: CATSVSGAGGSSDTQYF. As DNA, the CDR3 is TGTGCCACCAGTGTAAGCGGCGCGGGAGGGTCCTCAGATACGCAGTATTTT.

The chain uses TRBV10-3 and TRBJ1-3; D not resolved. Germline lookup yields CDR1 ENHRY and CDR2 SYGVKD. Trimming stripped 10 bases from V and 4 bases from J, with 11 bases between. This CDR3 is 12 amino acids long. CDR3 protein: CATATGGNTIYF. As DNA, the CDR3 is TGTGCCACCGCGACGGGAGGAAACACCATATATTTT.

V is TRBV5-1 and J is TRBJ2-4; tentatively, D is TRBD2 (5 bases). The CDR3 contains 15 residues. Looked up from germline, CDR1 is SGHRS and CDR2 is YFSETQ. The germline V and J ends were trimmed by 3 bases and 2 bases, with 12 bases remaining between them. The CDR3 loop reads CASSYSGEPKNIQYF. DNA for the CDR3: TGCGCCAGCAGCTACTCCGGGGAGCCCAAAAACATTCAGTACTTC.

The gene calls are TRBV12-3 or TRBV12-4 and TRBJ2-6; D is unclear. V was cut by 9 bases and J by 4 bases, with 10 bases left in between. The CDR3 is 13 residues long. The CDR3 DNA reads TGTGCCAGTAGCCTAACCGGGGCCAACGTCCTGACTTTC. Translation gives CASSLTGANVLTF.

The chain combines TRBV11-2 with TRBJ2-5, with 11 bases matching TRBD2. J lost 1 base, V lost 5 bases, and 3 bases had no gene match. CDR3 length equals 15 residues. Germline V gives CDR1 SGHAT, CDR2 FQNNGV. The CDR3: CASSGGTSGQETQYF. In DNA, the CDR3 is TGTGCCAGCAGCGGGGGGACTAGCGGCCAAGAGACCCAGTACTTC. The whole variable domain, filled in from reference TRBV11-2 and TRBJ2-5, reads EAGVAQSPRYKIIEKRQSVAFWCNPISGHATLYWYQQILGQGPKLLIQFQNNGVVDDSQLPKDRFSAERLKGVDSTLKIQPAKLEDSAVYLCASSGGTSGQETQYFGPGTRLLVL.